This passage covers 11 T cell receptor beta chains from one sample sequenced in a study of Ad26.COV2.S vaccination and SARS-CoV-2 variants. The treatment is: 15 to 20 received Ad26.COV2.S at low or high dose, single or two shots; a few received placebo; per-sample allocation not given. Sampling took place 63 days after the first vaccine or placebo injection. Repertoires were generated with immunoSEQ multiplex PCR, while TCRdb's copy carries only in-frame clones and drops some. The table has about 220,000 clones, roughly 90% seen once. The material was peripheral blood, obtained in a trial of Ad26.COV2.S vaccine versus placebo. Receptor source: a person aged 18-60 years who received the Ad26.COV2.S COVID-19 vaccine or a placebo.

This clone was recorded a few times. J is TRBJ1-5 and V is TRBV6-5, with a tentative D call TRBD1 (6 bases). In germline, CDR1 is MNHEY, CDR2 SVGAGI. This CDR3 contains 15 residues. V was shortened by 6 bases and J by 0 bases, with 12 bases between the two germline ends. This CDR3 reads CASRRTVDSNQPQHF. CDR3 in DNA: TGTGCCAGCAGGAGGACAGTAGATAGCAATCAGCCCCAGCATTTT.

This rearrangement joins TRBV12-3 or TRBV12-4 to TRBJ1-2; D ambiguous. V was trimmed by 3 bases and J by 9 bases, leaving 11 bases between them. The CDR3 runs to 12 residues. The CDR3 here is CASSFDGPSYTF. The CDR3, as DNA: TGTGCCAGCAGTTTTGACGGACCCAGCTACACCTTC.

J is TRBJ2-7 and V is TRBV7-9; no definite D call. V lost 4 bases and J 0 bases, leaving 7 bases between the germline ends. Germline assignment: CDR1 SEHNR and CDR2 FQNEAQ (reference sequence). The CDR3 has 13 residues. In DNA form, the CDR3 reads TGTGCCAGCAGCTCCCAGGTCTCCTACGAGCAGTACTTC. Amino acid sequence: CASSSQVSYEQYF.

The J gene is TRBJ2-7, the V gene TRBV11-2; weak D call: TRBD1 (6 bases). Trimming removed 4 bases at V and 0 bases at J, with 13 bases between. Germline V gene data show CDR1 as SGHAT and CDR2 as FQNNGV. The CDR3 is made up of 15 amino acids. CDR3 loop: CASSYLTGSSYEQYF. In DNA, the CDR3 is TGTGCCAGCAGCTACCTGACAGGTAGCTCCTACGAGCAGTACTTC. Full variable domain (remainder filled in from reference TRBV11-2 and TRBJ2-7): EAGVAQSPRYKIIEKRQSVAFWCNPISGHATLYWYQQILGQGPKLLIQFQNNGVVDDSQLPKDRFSAERLKGVDSTLKIQPAKLEDSAVYLCASSYLTGSSYEQYFGPGTRLTVT.

The chain carries TRBV11-2 and TRBJ2-7; TRBD1 is a possible D gene (6 bases). CDR3 length: 13 residues. V was shortened by 5 bases and J by 4 bases, with 12 bases between the two germline ends. The germline V gene has CDR1 SGHAT and CDR2 FQNNGV. The CDR3 DNA follows: TGTGCCAGCAGCCAAGCAGGGGCTTACGAGCAGTACTTC. Protein product: CASSQAGAYEQYF.

The rearrangement joins TRBV5-1 to TRBJ1-5; D is unresolved. This CDR3 comprises 13 residues. The V end was cut by 5 bases, the J end by 2 bases, with 8 bases between. Germline CDR1 is SGHRS and CDR2 is YFSETQ. CDR3 residues: CASSRDGNQPQHF. The CDR3 DNA reads as TGCGCCAGCAGTCGAGATGGCAATCAGCCCCAGCATTTT.

This clone was detected only a few times. The chain combines TRBV6-5 with TRBJ1-3; a weak D match, TRBD1 (6 bases). Looked up from germline, CDR1 is MNHEY and CDR2 is SVGAGI. CDR3 length: 14 residues. With 7 bases removed from V and 4 bases from J, the gap between germline ends came to 14 bases. The CDR3 nucleotides read TGTGCCAGCACCGAGGGGGTGTCCGGAAACACCATATATTTT. Translation: CASTEGVSGNTIYF.

The chain employs TRBV6-2 or TRBV6-3 and TRBJ2-7; D is undetermined. The length of the CDR3 is 14 residues. The germline CDR1 and CDR2 sequences are MNHEY and SVGEGT. V lost 4 bases to trimming and J lost 0 bases, with 10 bases between them. The CDR3 spells CASSSPRFSYEQYF. The DNA of the CDR3 is TGTGCCAGCAGTTCTCCCAGGTTCTCCTACGAGCAGTACTTC.

This clone was detected once. V usage is TRBV30 and J usage is TRBJ1-4, with 8 bases aligning to TRBD1. This CDR3 contains 16 residues. Germline values: CDR1 GTSNPN, CDR2 SVGIG (reference sequence). With V trimmed by 2 bases and J by 4 bases, 9 bases remained unmatched. The DNA for the CDR3 is TGTGCCTGGAGTCCCGCCCGGACAGGGTTTAATGAAAAACTGTTTTTT. Translation gives CAWSPARTGFNEKLFF. Based on the CDR3 plus reference TRBV30 and TRBJ1-4, the full variable domain is SQTIHQWPATLVQPVGSPLSLECTVEGTSNPNLYWYRQAAGRGLQLLFYSVGIGQISSEVPQNLSASRPQDRQFILSSKKLLLSDSGFYLCAWSPARTGFNEKLFFGSGTQLSVL.

This chain uses TRBV11-3 with TRBJ2-7, with 7 bases identical to TRBD1. CDR3 length: 14 amino acids. J was trimmed by 5 bases and V by 5 bases; bases with no gene match: 9. The germline CDR1 and CDR2 sequences are SGHNT and YENEEA. The DNA of the CDR3 is TGTGCCAGCAGCCCTTCCGACAGGGTAGACGAGCAGTACTTC. Translation gives CASSPSDRVDEQYF.

The gene calls are TRBV7-2 and TRBJ1-5; weak D call: TRBD1 (6 bases). Trimming shortened V by 8 bases and J by 5 bases, and 16 bases separated the two germline ends. CDR1 and CDR2 from the germline V gene are SGHTA and FQGNSA. The CDR3 is 14 residues long. CDR3 in DNA: TGTGCCAGCGCCTCGACAGGACCCCATCAGCCCCAGCATTTT. Its protein product is CASASTGPHQPQHF.